The 20 T cell receptor beta chains in this list originate from one sample, sequenced in a study of cytomegalovirus exposure and HLA in healthy donors. Primers: 60 Vbeta forward and 13 Jbeta reverse. This table comes from immunoSEQ multiplex PCR, and its TCRdb copy is limited to in-frame clones, with some not included. The sample carries some 78,000 clones, roughly 80% recorded once. The sequenced material came from PBMCs. These receptors all come from a man aged 50 to 59 in good health and CMV-seropositive.

This chain joins TRBV4-2 and TRBJ1-2; D possibly corresponds to TRBD1 (5 bases). The germline V gene has CDR1 LGHNA and CDR2 YNFKEQ. The CDR3 loop spans 15 amino acids. V was shortened by 0 bases and J by 5 bases, with 13 bases between the two germline ends. CDR3 amino acids: CASSQDGRVDYGYTF. The CDR3 region has the DNA TGTGCCAGCAGCCAAGATGGCAGGGTGGATTATGGCTACACCTTC.

This rearrangement joins TRBV19 to TRBJ2-5; tentatively, D is TRBD1 (6 bases). The J call may not be correct, given that the DNA end is closer to TRBJ2-7. The CDR3 runs to 13 residues. The germline V gene encodes CDR1 LNHDA and CDR2 SQIVND (reference sequence). CDR3 nucleotides: TGTGCCAGTAGTAGAAGGGGACACTACGAGCAGTACTTC. This sequence encodes CASSRRGHYEQYF.

The chain joins TRBV6-6 to TRBJ1-5; D is unresolved. Trimming cost V 4 bases and J 4 bases, with 5 bases left between them. The CDR3 contains 12 residues. The germline CDR1 and CDR2 sequences are MNHNY and SVGAGI (reference sequence). CDR3 sequence (DNA): TGTGCCAGCAGTTTAGATAATCAGCCCCAGCATTTT. It specifies CASSLDNQPQHF.

CDR3 amino acids: CASSPPGVETQYF. The CDR3 region has the DNA TGTGCCAGCTCACCCCCAGGGGTAGAGACCCAGTACTTC. The J gene is TRBJ2-5, the V gene TRBV27, with a weak D call TRBD1 (6 bases). CDR1 is MNHEY, CDR2 SMNVEV, per germline (reference sequence). This CDR3 comprises 13 residues. Trimming took off 8 bases at V and 4 bases at J, with 14 bases between the two ends.

This chain uses TRBV7-9 with TRBJ1-2; 8 bases line up with TRBD1. This CDR3 contains 15 residues. With V trimmed by 4 bases and J by 0 bases, 4 bases remained unmatched. Germline V gene sequence: CDR1 SEHNR, CDR2 FQNEAQ (reference sequence). CDR3 residues: CASSSGQGTNYGYTF. CDR3 DNA: TGTGCCAGCAGCTCTGGACAGGGCACTAACTATGGCTACACCTTC.

The chain employs TRBV7-9 and TRBJ2-5; TRBD2 might be the D (7 bases). This CDR3 is 15 amino acids long. V dropped 1 base and J dropped 4 bases, with 13 bases sitting between them. CDR1 is SEHNR and CDR2 is FQNEAQ in the germline V gene (reference sequence). Written as DNA, the CDR3 is TGTGCCAGCAGCTTAGACCCGGGGGGCAGAGAGACCCAGTACTTC. It codes for CASSLDPGGRETQYF.

In nucleotides, the CDR3 is TGTGCCAGCAGCACTAGCGGGAGCACAGATACGCAGTATTTT. Its protein is CASSTSGSTDTQYF. The J gene is TRBJ2-3, the V gene TRBV6-4; 9 nucleotides line up with TRBD2. The CDR3 is made up of 14 amino acids. Germline values: CDR1 MRHNA, CDR2 SNTAGT. The ends lost 6 bases at V and 0 bases at J; junction bases unmatched: 1.

In its sample, this clone was seen once. The chain couples TRBV21-1 to TRBJ2-7; the table's D call, TRBD1, was not checked against the DNA. TRBV21-1 is a pseudogene segment. CDR3 length: 14 amino acids. The CDR3 loop is CAGSGTGARHEQYF. As DNA, the CDR3 is TGTGCCGGCTCGGGGACAGGGGCTCGCCACGAGCAGTACTTC.

J is TRBJ1-1 and V is TRBV5-1, with TRBD1 matching over 9 bases. Per germline, CDR1 SGHRS and CDR2 YFSETQ. Trimming removed 4 bases from V and 11 bases from J; junction bases left unmatched: 9. This CDR3 region has 13 residues. The CDR3 bases are TGCGCCAGCAGCCCGGGACAGGGAAGTCTGGCTTTCTTT. Encoded protein: CASSPGQGSLAFF.

The rearrangement links TRBV2 to TRBJ2-4; TRBD1 agrees at 10 bases. Germline V gives CDR1 SNHLY, CDR2 FYNNEI. CDR3 length: 14 amino acids. The V and J ends lost 4 bases and 12 bases, in that order; junction bases with no gene match: 9. CDR3: CASSAGQGRDSQYF. The CDR3 region has the DNA TGTGCCAGCAGTGCGGGACAGGGGAGGGACAGTCAGTACTTC.

The J gene is TRBJ2-1, the V gene TRBV19, with D perhaps matching TRBD1 (5 bases). V gave up 8 bases and J gave up 7 bases, with 9 bases separating them. The germline CDR1 and CDR2 sequences are LNHDA and SQIVND (reference sequence). The CDR3 spans 11 residues. In DNA form, the CDR3 reads TGTGCCAGTCGACAGACTAATGAGCAGTTCTTC. Translating gives CASRQTNEQFF.

V gene TRBV10-1 combines with J gene TRBJ2-1; TRBD2 matches at 7 bases. The CDR3 extends over 15 amino acids. Germline assignment: CDR1 WNHNN and CDR2 SYGVQD (reference sequence). With 3 bases clipped from V and 7 bases from J, the junction kept 9 bases outside the gene matches. The CDR3 protein is CASSEGSGKTNEQFF. The CDR3, as DNA: TGCGCCAGCAGTGAAGGGAGCGGGAAAACAAATGAGCAGTTCTTC.

The V and J genes are TRBV11-1 and TRBJ2-5, with 11 bases lining up with TRBD2. There are 15 residues in the CDR3. The J segment lost 3 bases and the V segment lost 4 bases, leaving 4 bases of the junction unmatched. CDR1 and CDR2 from the germline V gene are SGHAT and FQDESV (reference sequence). CDR3 DNA: TGTGCCAGCAGCTCCACTAGCGGGAGAAAAGAGACCCAGTACTTC. Its protein is CASSSTSGRKETQYF.

In the case of this clone: Within the sample, other DNA sequences also encode this same CDR3. The gene calls are TRBV14 and TRBJ1-2; 9 bases agree with TRBD1. Germline V gene sequence: CDR1 SGHDN, CDR2 FVKESK. This CDR3 spans 20 amino acids. The ends lost 1 base at V and 4 bases at J; junction bases unmatched: 19. The CDR3 coding sequence is TGTGCCAGCAGCCAAGCCGGACCGGGACAGGGCCACCCCGACGTCTATGGCTACACCTTC. Protein product: CASSQAGPGQGHPDVYGYTF.

This clone appeared a single time. The chain joins TRBV16 to TRBJ2-1; 7 bases line up with TRBD2. The CDR3 is 16 amino acids. With V trimmed by 4 bases and J by 6 bases, 12 bases remained unmatched. The germline V gene has CDR1 KGHSY and CDR2 FQNENV. The CDR3 DNA reads TGTGCCAGCAGCCGCGGGGCGGGAGATCCCCTCAATGAGCAGTTCTTC. Translation: CASSRGAGDPLNEQFF. Filled out from reference TRBV16 and TRBJ2-1, the complete variable domain reads GEEVAQTPKHLVRGEGQKAKLYCAPIKGHSYVFWYQQVLKNEFKFLISFQNENVFDETGMPKERFSAKCLPNSPCSLEIQATKLEDSAVYFCASSRGAGDPLNEQFFGPGTRLTVL.

This chain links TRBV7-9 with TRBJ2-7; 9 bases line up with TRBD1. CDR1 and CDR2 (germline): SEHNR, FQNEAQ (reference sequence). Unmatched junction bases numbered 12, after V lost 8 bases and J lost 4 bases. The CDR3 runs to 15 residues. The CDR3 here is CASGPLDRGEYEQYF. CDR3 sequence (DNA): TGTGCCAGCGGACCGCTGGACAGGGGCGAATACGAGCAGTACTTC. Full variable domain (outside the CDR3, taken from reference TRBV7-9 and TRBJ2-7): DTGVSQNPRHKITKRGQNVTFRCDPISEHNRLYWYRQTLGQGPEFLTYFQNEAQLEKSRLLSDRFSAERPKGSFSTLEIQRTEQGDSAMYLCASGPLDRGEYEQYFGPGTRLTVT.

The CDR3 spells CASSLSTLAHNEQFF. The CDR3 DNA follows: TGTGCCAGCAGTTTATCGACACTAGCCCACAATGAGCAGTTCTTC. The gene calls are TRBV27 and TRBJ2-1; possibly TRBD2 for D (6 bases). The CDR3 has 15 amino acids. Trimming left V 0 bases short and J 5 bases short, with 11 bases between. CDR1 MNHEY and CDR2 SMNVEV come from the germline V gene (reference sequence).

The rearrangement joins TRBV18 to TRBJ2-4, with 10 bases matching TRBD2. From germline, CDR1 is KGHSH and CDR2 LQKENI. Trimming at V came to 3 bases and at J to 0 bases, leaving 5 bases not matched to a gene. The CDR3 spans 17 residues. The CDR3 DNA sequence: TGTGCCAGCTCACCCGCTGGACTAGCGGTAGCCAAAAACATTCAGTACTTC. It is translated as CASSPAGLAVAKNIQYF. Together with reference TRBV18 and TRBJ2-4, the CDR3 gives the full variable domain: NAGVMQNPRHLVRRRGQEARLRCSPMKGHSHVYWYRQLPEEGLKFMVYLQKENIIDESGMPKERFSAEFPKEGPSILRIQQVVRGDSAAYFCASSPAGLAVAKNIQYFGAGTRLSVL.

The V call is TRBV19, the J call TRBJ2-3, with 7 positions matching TRBD2. The CDR3 consists of 16 residues. Trimming took 4 bases from V and 1 from J; bases not matched to a gene: 8. Germline V CDR1 and CDR2: LNHDA, SQIVND (reference sequence). The CDR3 loop reads CASSTRLAGGTDTQYF. The CDR3 DNA follows: TGTGCCAGTAGTACCAGACTAGCCGGGGGCACAGATACGCAGTATTTT.

The V and J genes are TRBV30 and TRBJ2-6; 11 positions agree with TRBD1. This CDR3 is 18 amino acids long. The trim removed 0 bases at V and 1 base at J, leaving 5 bases unmatched. Per the germline V gene, CDR1 is GTSNPN and CDR2 is SVGIG (reference sequence). Here the CDR3 reads CAWSVIWDRGSGANVLTF. The CDR3 nucleotides read TGTGCCTGGAGTGTAATTTGGGACAGGGGGTCTGGGGCCAACGTCCTGACTTTC.